The clone carrying this T cell receptor beta chain was found a few times. The target antigen is unknown. The germline V gene encodes CDR1 MNHEY and CDR2 SMNVEV (reference sequence). The V gene lost 0 bases and the J gene lost 8 bases, with 10 bases spanning the gap. The CDR3 has 13 amino acids. The sample belongs to a study of OX40 agonist ivuxolimab in advanced cancers. Whole-study context: Administration of intravenous ivuxolimab to patients occurred every 2 weeks at 0.01 to 10 mg/kg. Findings and caveats of the study: Both blood CD4+ and CD8+ T cells showed clonal growth by week 6 at 0.1 to 3.0 mg/kg.

TCRdb's copy holds only in-frame clones and misses some; the assay was immunoSEQ multiplex PCR. The data contain some 44,000 clones, around 84% of them seen just once; the ten biggest clones take up around a fifth. Source: CD4+ or CD8+ T cells sorted from blood, taken in a trial of the OX40 agonist ivuxolimab. V and J are TRBV27 and TRBJ1-2; D is ambiguous. This receptor was obtained from an adult with an advanced solid tumor such as melanoma, head and neck, liver or kidney cancer. This CDR3 is CASSLSLTAGYTF. The CDR3 DNA sequence: TGTGCCAGCAGTTTATCGCTGACCGCAGGCTACACCTTC.